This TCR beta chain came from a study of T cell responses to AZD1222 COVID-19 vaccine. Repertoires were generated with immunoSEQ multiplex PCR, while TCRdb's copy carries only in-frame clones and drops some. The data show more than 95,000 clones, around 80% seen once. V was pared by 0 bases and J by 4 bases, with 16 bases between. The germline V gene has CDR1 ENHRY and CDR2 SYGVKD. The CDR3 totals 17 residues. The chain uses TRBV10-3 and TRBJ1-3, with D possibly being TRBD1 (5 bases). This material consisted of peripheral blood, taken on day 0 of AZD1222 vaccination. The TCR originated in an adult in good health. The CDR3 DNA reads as TGTGCCATCAGTGAGTCTGGTCTCGGGGGAAGGGGAAACACCATATATTTT. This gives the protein CAISESGLGGRGNTIYF.